The 25 T cell receptor beta chains below were found in one sample sequenced in a study of blood T cells in healthy people across ages. With a J-beta primer mix and a sample-barcoded 5' primer, a second PCR ran about 7 to 11 cycles. Each CDR3 protein is one row after TCRdb ran MiXCR on the 5' RACE reads. In the table there are approximately 810,000 distinct CDR3 sequences, around 28% of which are singletons. Sequencing used blood. These receptor sequences come from a woman older than 75 in good health.

Worth noting for this clonotype: It is likely a read error, because the conserved phenylalanine at the end of the CDR3 is missing. This chain links TRBV6-1 with TRBJ2-5, with 9 nucleotides matching TRBD1. The CDR3 runs 14 residues. The junction had 8 bases not matched to a gene; V was cut back by 7 bases and J by 5 bases. The germline CDR1 and CDR2 sequences are MNHNS and SASEGT. CDR3 region: CASTRDRAPETQYL. CDR3 in DNA: TGTGCCAGCACCAGGGACAGGGCCCCCGAGACCCAGTACCTC.

Ten or more counts support this clonotype. The chain carries TRBV11-2 and TRBJ2-7; 7 nucleotides line up with TRBD2. The trim removed 5 bases at V and 1 base at J, leaving 8 bases unmatched. The CDR3 totals 15 residues. The germline V gene encodes CDR1 SGHAT and CDR2 FQNNGV. This chain's CDR3 is CASSVRTGGSYEQYF. As DNA, the CDR3 is TGTGCCAGCAGCGTACGCACGGGGGGTTCCTACGAGCAGTACTTC.

This clonotype has a handful of counts. V is TRBV30 and J is TRBJ1-2; D may be TRBD1 (6 bases). Germline values: CDR1 GTSNPN, CDR2 SVGIG (reference sequence). With 2 bases removed from V and 4 bases from J, the gap between germline ends came to 14 bases. This CDR3 comprises 14 residues. CDR3 DNA: TGTGCCTGGAGTTTGGGGGCCAAAAGCTATGGCTACACCTTC. This gives the protein CAWSLGAKSYGYTF.

This clonotype was detected many times. The chain recombines TRBV6-1 with TRBJ1-2; unclear D gene. From germline, CDR1 is MNHNS and CDR2 SASEGT. This CDR3 contains 13 residues. V was trimmed by 8 bases and J by 6 bases, leaving 16 bases between them. The CDR3 here is CASGGGVDNGYTF. CDR3 nucleotides: TGTGCCAGCGGCGGCGGGGTTGACAATGGCTACACCTTC.

There are many counts of this clonotype. The rearrangement joins TRBV7-8 to TRBJ2-1; 8 bases match TRBD2. After removal of 2 bases from V and 8 bases from J, the junction contained 20 bases not matched to a gene. CDR1 SGHVS and CDR2 FQNEAQ come from the germline V gene. The CDR3 sequence is 19 residues long. The CDR3 DNA sequence: TGTGCCAGCAGCTTAAGGGGGTCGGGGGGGTCGGGGGCCCCGGATGAGCAGTTCTTC. Translated: CASSLRGSGGSGAPDEQFF.

This chain links TRBV6-2 or TRBV6-3 with TRBJ2-1; D may match TRBD1 or TRBD2 (5 bases each). The CDR3 is 14 amino acids. The V and J ends lost 5 bases and 4 bases respectively, with 12 bases between them. Germline CDR1 is MNHEY and CDR2 is SVGEGT. CDR3 in DNA: TGTGCCAGCAGTCCAACGGGGCAGTACAATGAGCAGTTCTTC. Amino acid sequence: CASSPTGQYNEQFF.

This clonotype showed up many times. The chain has TRBV20-1 and TRBJ2-5; 7 nucleotides agree with TRBD2. Trimming took 2 bases from V and 2 from J; bases not matched to a gene: 11. The CDR3 contains 16 residues. CDR1 is DFQATT, CDR2 SNEGSKA, per germline (reference sequence). The CDR3 reads CSARPVTSARQETQYF. The CDR3 coding sequence is TGCAGTGCTAGACCGGTTACTAGCGCCAGACAAGAGACCCAGTACTTC.

CDR3 bases: TGTGCCAGCAGCTTAGTCCGGGGGTGGCAAGAGGCCCAGTACTTC. Protein: CASSLVRGWQEAQYF. The V gene is TRBV7-2, the J gene TRBJ2-7, with D possibly TRBD2 on 6 matching bases. This CDR3 region has 15 residues. V was trimmed by 1 base and J by 10 bases, leaving 20 bases between them. CDR1 and CDR2 (germline): SGHTA, FQGNSA.

As concerns this clonotype: A much bigger clone sits one base away, suggesting this may be a read error. The chain is built from TRBV20-1 and TRBJ2-7; D possibly corresponds to TRBD1 (5 bases). V lost 0 bases to trimming and J lost 7 bases, with 13 bases between them. Germline V CDR1 and CDR2: DFQATT, SNEGSKA (reference sequence). The CDR3 totals 13 residues. The CDR3: CSARDKTDNEQYF. DNA of the CDR3: TGCAGTGCTAGAGACAAGACAGACAATGAGCAGTACTTC.

This clonotype occurred many times. The V gene is TRBV30, the J gene TRBJ1-1; TRBD1 matches 7 bases. The CDR3 runs 12 residues. The V gene's germline CDR1 is GTSNPN and CDR2 SVGIG (reference sequence). The CDR3 sequence is CARDRLNTEAFF. The DNA for the CDR3 is TGTGCACGGGACAGACTGAACACTGAAGCTTTCTTT.

The chain joins TRBV20-1 to TRBJ1-1; D remains unclear. CDR3 length: 15 residues. V gave up 3 bases and J gave up 0 bases, with 14 bases separating them. CDR1 and CDR2 (germline): DFQATT, SNEGSKA (reference sequence). CDR3 in DNA: TGCAGTGCTAGGCGAGCGGGTGGGATGAACACTGAAGCTTTCTTT. This codes for CSARRAGGMNTEAFF.

This clonotype was detected ten times or more. J is TRBJ2-5 and V is TRBV28, with D perhaps matching TRBD1 or TRBD2 (6 bases each). Per the germline V gene, CDR1 is MDHEN and CDR2 is SYDVKM. The V end lost 10 bases, the J end lost 5 bases, and 17 bases lay between the germline ends. This CDR3 is 13 amino acids long. CDR3 nucleotides: TGTGCCACTATACAGGGAGGTGAGGAGACCCAGTACTTC. Translating gives CATIQGGEETQYF.

This clonotype appeared many times. The chain recombines TRBV7-2 with TRBJ1-2, with TRBD1 matching 8 bases. V gave up 3 bases and J gave up 5 bases; unmatched junction bases: 2. Germline V gene sequence: CDR1 SGHTA, CDR2 FQGNSA. The CDR3 length is 13 residues. This CDR3 is CASSLTGEYGYTF. As DNA, the CDR3 is TGTGCCAGCAGCTTGACAGGGGAGTATGGCTACACCTTC.

The sample holds a few counts of this clonotype. The rearrangement uses TRBV29-1 and TRBJ2-2; D is possibly TRBD1 (6 bases). Germline values: CDR1 SQVTM, CDR2 ANQGSEA. The CDR3 has 11 residues. V was pared by 6 bases and J by 7 bases, with 9 bases between. CDR3 DNA sequence: TGCAGCGTGAGGGGGAACGGGGAGCTGTTTTTT. Protein product: CSVRGNGELFF.

The rearrangement links TRBV20-1 to TRBJ2-5; D is unclear. The DNA end is more similar to TRBJ2-7, so the J call may be wrong. This CDR3 spans 13 amino acids. The germline CDR1 and CDR2 sequences are DFQATT and SNEGSKA (reference sequence). The CDR3 spells CSARRYQGHEQYF. The CDR3 DNA reads TGCAGTGCTAGACGGTATCAAGGCCACGAGCAGTACTTC.

To note about this clonotype: This may stem from a read error, because a much larger clone lies one nucleotide away. This chain uses TRBV9 with TRBJ2-1, with 7 bases that match TRBD1. The CDR3 has 13 amino acids. The V gene's germline CDR1 is SGDLS and CDR2 YYNGEE. Trimming at V came to 2 bases and at J to 13 bases, leaving 9 bases not matched to a gene. The CDR3 sequence is CASSVRQGETQFF. As DNA, the CDR3 is TGTGCCAGCAGCGTTAGACAGGGAGAGACCCAGTTCTTC.

This clonotype was seen ten or more times. V usage is TRBV12-3 or TRBV12-4 and J usage is TRBJ2-5, with D perhaps TRBD1 or TRBD2 (6 bases each). The CDR3 has 15 residues. V was pared by 7 bases and J by 5 bases, with 20 bases between. The CDR3 coding sequence is TGTGCCAGCAATTCCAAGGGGTTAGGGGGGGAGACCCAGTACTTC. The encoded protein is CASNSKGLGGETQYF.

This clonotype was found a few times. The chain combines TRBV7-2 with TRBJ2-2; 7 bases align to TRBD1. V trimming: 4 bases; J trimming: 1 base; junction bases outside the gene matches: 3. Germline V gene sequence: CDR1 SGHTA, CDR2 FQGNSA. The CDR3 is 15 amino acids. This chain's CDR3 is CASSSTGRNTGELFF. CDR3 sequence (DNA): TGTGCCAGCAGCTCGACAGGGAGGAACACCGGGGAGCTGTTTTTT.

This clonotype appeared a few times. V gene TRBV30 combines with J gene TRBJ2-4, with 7 bases fitting TRBD1. Germline CDR1 and CDR2: GTSNPN and SVGIG (reference sequence). The ends lost 8 bases at V and 5 bases at J; junction bases unmatched: 12. The CDR3 is 14 residues long. This chain's CDR3 is CAGQTGILQNIQYF. The CDR3 DNA reads TGTGCCGGCCAGACAGGGATCCTCCAAAACATTCAGTACTTC.

This clonotype was counted many times. The rearrangement uses TRBV12-3 or TRBV12-4 and TRBJ2-5, with 9 positions matching TRBD1. The CDR3 loop spans 13 amino acids. The junction had 4 bases not matched to a gene; V was cut back by 6 bases and J by 5 bases. In DNA form, the CDR3 reads TGTGCCAGCAGAACAGGGGGCAAGGAGACCCAGTACTTC. It is translated as CASRTGGKETQYF.

This clonotype showed up many times. This rearrangement joins TRBV30 to TRBJ2-7, with D perhaps matching TRBD1 (6 bases). V was clipped by 2 bases and J by 4 bases, with 9 bases between them. This CDR3 is 12 amino acids long. Germline loops: CDR1 GTSNPN, CDR2 SVGIG (reference sequence). CDR3 nucleotides: TGTGCCTGGAGTAAAACAGGGTACGAGCAGTACTTC. Protein sequence: CAWSKTGYEQYF.

This clonotype was seen more than once but under ten times. CDR3 amino acids: CASSHLAGGPQLFF. The CDR3 coding sequence is TGTGCCAGCAGCCATCTAGCGGGGGGGCCTCAGCTGTTTTTT. The chain carries TRBV5-4 and TRBJ2-2; TRBD2 matches at 12 bases. The CDR3 totals 14 residues. V lost 4 bases and J lost 12; bases outside the gene matches: 7. In germline, CDR1 is SGHNT, CDR2 YYREEE (reference sequence).

A remark on this clonotype: A much larger clone differs by one base, so this may be a read error. This chain connects TRBV28 to TRBJ2-5; TRBD2 agrees at 7 bases. With V trimmed by 2 bases and J by 11 bases, 8 bases remained unmatched. CDR1 MDHEN and CDR2 SYDVKM come from the germline V gene. CDR3 length equals 13 residues. The CDR3 spells CASSLGGDHAQYF. CDR3 sequence (DNA): TGTGCCAGCAGTTTAGGGGGGGACCACGCGCAGTACTTC. The full variable domain, completed using reference TRBV28 and TRBJ2-5, is DVKVTQSSRYLVKRTGEKVFLECVQDMDHENMFWYRQDPGLGLRLIYFSYDVKMKEKGDIPEGYSVSREKKERFSLILESASTNQTSMYLCASSLGGDHAQYFGPGTRLLVL.

The V gene is TRBV7-9, the J gene TRBJ2-3; 8 nucleotides match TRBD2. V lost 3 bases and J lost 2; bases outside the gene matches: 7. The CDR3 is made up of 16 amino acids. CDR1 is SEHNR, CDR2 FQNEAQ, per germline (reference sequence). CDR3 amino acids: CASSLRGALPTDTQYF. The CDR3 DNA sequence: TGTGCCAGCAGCTTGCGGGGGGCCCTTCCCACAGATACGCAGTATTTT.

The rearrangement uses TRBV11-2 and TRBJ1-5, with D uncertain. In germline, CDR1 is SGHAT, CDR2 FQNNGV. This CDR3 is 15 amino acids long. V lost 1 base to trimming and J lost 2 bases, with 9 bases between them. The CDR3 sequence: CASSLGTYGNQPQHF. CDR3 coding DNA: TGTGCCAGCAGCTTAGGTACCTATGGCAATCAGCCCCAGCATTTT.